This TCR beta chain was found in a study of response to subunit inactivated influenza vaccine. The study, taken as a whole, reports: Each seasonal influenza vaccination recruits few new T cells, the authors suggested.

The CDR3 runs 15 residues. With 2 bases removed from V and 5 bases from J, the gap between germline ends came to 15 bases. Germline assignment: CDR1 MNHEY and CDR2 SMNVEV (reference sequence). A note on this clonotype: Its antigen is still unknown.

TCRdb independently ran MiXCR on the RT-PCR reads; one entry per CDR3 protein. The sample shows 630,000 or so distinct CDR3 sequences, around 14% of them seen only once. The chain is built from TRBV27 and TRBJ2-5; D is unclear. The origin of this receptor is a middle-aged man who received an inactivated influenza vaccine. The sequenced sample was PBMCs from blood, obtained roughly 12 days after vaccination. The CDR3 DNA reads as TGTGCCAGCAGTTTAGGCACCTATGGTGGCGAGACCCAGTACTTC. As protein: CASSLGTYGGETQYF.